This T cell receptor (beta chain) was identified during a study of blood T cell repertoires in COVID-19. Assay used: immunoSEQ multiplex PCR; TCRdb lists only in-frame clones, some missing. The sample carries roughly 140,000 clones, around four fifths recorded once. The receptor was derived from a woman aged 40 to 50 with active or convalescent COVID-19. Sequencing was performed on peripheral blood.

The CDR3 is CASSLPQGVLPQHF. The CDR3 DNA follows: TGTGCCAGTAGCCTCCCGCAGGGGGTCTTGCCCCAGCATTTT. V is TRBV19 and J is TRBJ1-5, with 7 nucleotides matching TRBD1. There are 14 residues in the CDR3. Trimming cost V 6 bases and J 9 bases; bases outside gene matches: 11. Germline CDR1 LNHDA, CDR2 SQIVND (reference sequence).